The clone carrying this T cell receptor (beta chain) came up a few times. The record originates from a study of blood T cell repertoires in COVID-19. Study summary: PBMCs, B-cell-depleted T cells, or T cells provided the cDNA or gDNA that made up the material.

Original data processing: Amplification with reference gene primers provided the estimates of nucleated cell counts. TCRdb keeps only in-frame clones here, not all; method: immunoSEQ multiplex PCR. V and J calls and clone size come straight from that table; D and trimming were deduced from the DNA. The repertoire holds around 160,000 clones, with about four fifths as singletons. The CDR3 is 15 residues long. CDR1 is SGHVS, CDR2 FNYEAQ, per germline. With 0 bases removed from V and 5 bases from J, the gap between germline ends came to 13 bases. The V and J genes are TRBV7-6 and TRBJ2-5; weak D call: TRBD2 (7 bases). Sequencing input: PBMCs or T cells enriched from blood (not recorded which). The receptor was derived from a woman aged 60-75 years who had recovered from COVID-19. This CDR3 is CASSLAGGPAETQYF. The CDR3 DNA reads TGTGCCAGCAGCTTAGCGGGGGGGCCGGCGGAGACCCAGTACTTC.